A single T cell receptor (beta chain) is shown here with its context. Its antigen is not known. This specimen belongs to a study of graft-versus-host responses after intestinal transplantation. Study-wide context: Recipients received multivisceral, liver-intestinal, or isolated intestinal transplants.

Broader study findings: Detection of GvH clones occurred in recipient marrow, and some had their first appearance in ileum or blood.

Germline CDR1 MNHEY, CDR2 SVGAGI. Trimming took 7 bases from V and 1 from J, leaving 10 bases between them. The length of the CDR3 is 13 residues. Profiled with immunoSEQ multiplex PCR; TCRdb holds only in-frame clones, not every one. The table lists roughly 93,000 clones, 85% to 95% of them singletons. The gene calls are TRBV6-5 and TRBJ1-1; no definite D call. The receptor's source is a human donor who was the organ donor for an intestinal transplant. The specimen comprised unstimulated CD8+ T cells sorted from spleen or lymph node cells, sampled before transplant. The DNA of the CDR3 is TGTGCCAGCACCCCCGAGTGGAACACTGAAGCTTTCTTT. Encoded protein: CASTPEWNTEAFF.